This T cell receptor beta chain was retrieved from a study of cytomegalovirus exposure and HLA in healthy donors (dated by TCRdb to 2017 to 2019). As for the study more broadly: A later analysis indicated that the 120 validation repertoires were generated on the platform also employed for the 700 or so repertoires of the first cohort. The study aimed to test whether signatures of past pathogen exposure could be identified by cataloging public T cell receptors. Besides the first cohort of around 670 subjects, a separate validation cohort made up of 120 different subjects was used. The study combined high-throughput TCR immunosequencing, statistical association of individual TCRs with disease status, and machine learning to predict cytomegalovirus infection status. On the study overall, not on this receptor specifically: Across donors, most TCR sequences were observed very rarely, whereas some public TCRs were present in many individuals. The classifier was reported to diagnose cytomegalovirus status with high specificity and sensitivity in both the original cohort and the validation cohort. A later analysis lacked HLA typing for the validation cohort, so it scored co-occurrence in that cohort across all 130 or so repertoires. In vitro tests confirmed that a few of the cytomegalovirus-associated TCR beta chains recognize cytomegalovirus antigens. According to the authors, the approach could potentially be generalized to other disease states and immunological phenotypes. A total of 164 TCR beta chains were listed by the study as associated with cytomegalovirus. A later analysis found that TCRs clustered in the first cohort also tended to co-occur in the 110 or so validation repertoires, with 94% of cluster scores above 0.

The library was built by means of the immunoSEQ multiplex PCR assay. As for how the authors treated the data: A statistical classification framework was built to diagnose cytomegalovirus status from the catalog of TCR beta chain sequences. The immuneACCESS repertoire file appears here via TCRdb, limited to in-frame rearrangements. These files lack a portion of the clones; in checked studies, under half of the deficit traces to unresolved V genes, and the cause of the others is not known. That table supplies the V and J calls and clone size; D and trimming were determined from the DNA. Recorded for this sample are under 250,000 clones; more than 75% of them occurred a single time. The top ten constitute 2% to 2.5% of the sample. Reading the germline V gene gives CDR1 SGHVS and CDR2 FNYEAQ. Inclusive of the bounding cysteine and phenylalanine, the CDR3 is 17 residues long. The sequence is cut down to CDR3 DNA, 51 bases in frame from base 1. V lost 1 base and J lost 2 bases; the stretch between them is 15 bases long.

A note on this clone: No antigen is known for it. Per-nucleotide qualities are absent, and no much larger clonotype sits a single base away.

The donors belonged to the validation cohort of around 110 subjects, which was separate from the approximately 700-subject first cohort. Sequenced sample: PBMCs. This sequence was found in a woman under 30 in good health and CMV-seropositive. The chain uses TRBV7-6 and TRBJ1-5; no D gene is confidently identified. The CDR3 protein: CASSLVSWRAGNQPQHF. The nucleotides read TGTGCCAGCAGCTTAGTGAGTTGGAGGGCAGGCAATCAGCCCCAGCATTTT.